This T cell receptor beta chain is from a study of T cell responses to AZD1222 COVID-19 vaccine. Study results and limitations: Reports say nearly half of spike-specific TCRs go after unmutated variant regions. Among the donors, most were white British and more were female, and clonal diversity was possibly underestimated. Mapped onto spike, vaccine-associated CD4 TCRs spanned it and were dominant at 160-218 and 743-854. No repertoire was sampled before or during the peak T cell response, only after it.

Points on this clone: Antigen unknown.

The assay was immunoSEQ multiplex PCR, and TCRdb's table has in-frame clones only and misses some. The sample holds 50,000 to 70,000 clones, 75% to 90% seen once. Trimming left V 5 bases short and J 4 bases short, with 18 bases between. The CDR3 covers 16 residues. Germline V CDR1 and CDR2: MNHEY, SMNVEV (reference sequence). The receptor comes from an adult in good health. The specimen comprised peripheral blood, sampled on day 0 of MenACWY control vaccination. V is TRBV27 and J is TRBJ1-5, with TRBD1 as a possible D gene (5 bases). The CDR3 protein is CASSPRTGPPNQPQHF. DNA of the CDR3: TGTGCCAGCAGTCCCCGAACAGGCCCTCCTAATCAGCCCCAGCATTTT.